One sample yielded the 25 T cell receptor beta chains listed below, sequenced in a study of beta chain features in type 1 diabetes. Study results and limitations: Patients with Type 1 diabetes showed moderately but significantly shorter TCRB CDR3s in all four CD4+ subsets.

Since all of the isolated RNA was reverse transcribed, expressed TCRB transcripts were what got sequenced. Repertoires were generated with immunoSEQ multiplex PCR, while TCRdb's copy carries only in-frame clones and drops some. The top ten hold roughly 0.6% of the sample, which has a few hundred thousand clones, around 10% seen once. Their antigens are not known. The sequenced sample consisted of central memory CD4+ T cells from blood. These receptors originate from a man aged 25-45 years with type 1 diabetes.

This clone was seen only a few times. The V call is TRBV5-4, the J call TRBJ1-4, with D perhaps TRBD1 (6 bases). This CDR3 spans 18 amino acids. Germline lookup yields CDR1 SGHNT and CDR2 YYREEE (reference sequence). V gave up 4 bases and J gave up 4 bases, with 23 bases separating them. CDR3 amino acids: CASSQYSTGGGGNEKLFF. The CDR3 DNA reads TGTGCCAGCAGCCAATACTCGACAGGTGGAGGTGGTAATGAAAAACTGTTTTTT.

The chain recombines TRBV4-3 with TRBJ1-2; D not certain. The V gene's germline CDR1 is LGHNA and CDR2 YSLEER. Trimming pared 4 bases from V and 8 bases from J, leaving 20 bases between. The CDR3 runs 15 residues. The CDR3 DNA reads as TGCGCCAGCAGCCGACACCGGGATACCTTATGGGGCTACACCTTC. It codes for CASSRHRDTLWGYTF.

This sequence joins TRBV19 and TRBJ2-7; tentatively, D is TRBD1 (5 bases). The CDR3 is made up of 14 amino acids. V lost 3 bases and J lost 3, with 12 bases in between. Germline V lookup: CDR1 LNHDA, CDR2 SQIVND (reference sequence). The CDR3 region has the DNA TGTGCCAGTAGTATCCCGGGCAGGGTCTACGAGCAGTACTTC. Its translation: CASSIPGRVYEQYF.

This clone was detected only a few times. V usage is TRBV7-2 and J usage is TRBJ2-7; 8 nucleotides agree with TRBD1. CDR1 and CDR2 from the germline V gene are SGHTA and FQGNSA. Unmatched junction bases numbered 3, after V lost 4 bases and J lost 1 base. The CDR3 has 14 residues. CDR3 coding DNA: TGTGCCAGCAGCTCGAACAGGGGGTCCTACGAGCAGTACTTC. Translating gives CASSSNRGSYEQYF.

A remark on this clone: This likely stems from a read error, as it lies one base from a far larger clone. The V call is TRBV7-3, the J call TRBJ1-2; no definite D call. CDR1 and CDR2 from the germline V gene are SGHTA and FQGTGA. The CDR3 is made up of 14 amino acids. CDR3 residues: CANSLIPASYGYTF. CDR3 nucleotide sequence: TGTGCCAACAGCTTAATCCCAGCCTCATATGGCTACACCTTC.

CDR3 DNA: TGTGCCAGCAGCCCGACAGCCAGCCAAGAGACCCAGTACTTC. It yields the protein CASSPTASQETQYF. The chain links TRBV5-6 to TRBJ2-5; tentatively, D is TRBD1 (5 bases). Germline V lookup: CDR1 SGHDT, CDR2 YYEEEE. The CDR3 consists of 14 residues. V lost 4 bases and J 1 base, leaving 11 bases between the germline ends.

The genes are TRBV19 and TRBJ2-5; 11 bases match TRBD2. V was pared by 4 bases and J by 4 bases, with 8 bases of the junction left unmatched. From germline, CDR1 is LNHDA and CDR2 SQIVND (reference sequence). The CDR3 extends over 16 amino acids. CDR3 protein: CASSKSSGRIGETQYF. The CDR3, as DNA: TGTGCCAGTAGTAAATCTAGCGGGAGGATTGGAGAGACCCAGTACTTC.

Only a few counts were recorded for this clone. V is TRBV9 and J is TRBJ1-2; 7 bases agree with TRBD1. The V gene end was trimmed by 2 bases and the J gene end by 8 bases; junction bases not matched to a gene: 3. Germline assignment: CDR1 SGDLS and CDR2 YYNGEE. This CDR3 has 12 residues. CDR3 sequence: CASSVQGGGYTF. The CDR3 DNA is TGTGCCAGCAGCGTCCAGGGGGGCGGCTACACCTTC.

J is TRBJ2-1 and V is TRBV9; D uncertain. The CDR3 contains 14 residues. Per germline, CDR1 SGDLS and CDR2 YYNGEE. Trimming removed 6 bases at V and 4 bases at J, with 14 bases between. For the CDR3, the DNA is TGTGCCAGCACCAACCCGACACTTTACAATGAGCAGTTCTTC. This translates into CASTNPTLYNEQFF.

The chain recombines TRBV6-5 with TRBJ2-4; D not resolved. The germline V and J ends were trimmed by 0 bases and 7 bases, with 7 bases remaining between them. In germline, CDR1 is MNHEY, CDR2 SVGAGI. CDR3 length: 13 amino acids. DNA of the CDR3: TGTGCCAGCAGTTACTCGCTTGTCAACATTCAGTACTTC. This gives the protein CASSYSLVNIQYF.

This clone was detected ten times or more. The chain combines TRBV6-5 with TRBJ2-5; TRBD2 aligns across 11 bases. Looked up from germline, CDR1 is MNHEY and CDR2 is SVGAGI. The CDR3 is made up of 15 amino acids. V lost 0 bases, J lost 3 bases, and 0 bases stayed unmatched. This CDR3 is CASSYSSGREETQYF. DNA of the CDR3: TGTGCCAGCAGTTACTCTAGCGGGAGGGAAGAGACCCAGTACTTC.

The rearrangement joins TRBV5-6 to TRBJ2-1; D is undetermined. V lost 3 bases to trimming and J lost 5 bases, with 15 bases between them. The CDR3 contains 15 residues. Germline V gives CDR1 SGHDT, CDR2 YYEEEE. The CDR3 is CASSWASGGHNEQFF. CDR3 in DNA: TGTGCCAGCAGCTGGGCTTCAGGTGGTCACAATGAGCAGTTCTTC.

This clone was observed a few times. The V call is TRBV7-9, the J call TRBJ2-7; D is ambiguous. The V and J ends lost 5 bases and 4 bases respectively, with 21 bases between them. Germline V gives CDR1 SEHNR, CDR2 FQNEAQ (reference sequence). This CDR3 contains 16 residues. The CDR3 DNA reads TGTGCCAGCAGCCCCTTGTCGGGTCTCTCCCAGTACGAGCAGTACTTC. Protein: CASSPLSGLSQYEQYF.

The sample holds a few counts of this clone. The chain combines TRBV18 with TRBJ1-4; 7 bases are shared with TRBD1. With V trimmed by 4 bases and J by 6 bases, 2 bases remained unmatched. Germline CDR1 is KGHSH and CDR2 is LQKENI. This CDR3 is built from 13 residues. The CDR3 nucleotides are TGTGCCAGCTCACTACAGGGGTATGAAAAACTGTTTTTT. Amino acid sequence: CASSLQGYEKLFF.

This clone came up a few times. CDR3 loop: CASSLTLQGDPSYEQYF. DNA for the CDR3: TGCGCCAGCAGCCTAACTTTACAGGGAGATCCGTCGTACGAGCAGTACTTC. The genes are TRBV4-3 and TRBJ2-7, with D perhaps matching TRBD1 (6 bases). Trimming removed 4 bases from V and 4 bases from J, with 23 bases in between. Germline V gene data show CDR1 as LGHNA and CDR2 as YSLEER. The CDR3 totals 17 residues.

This clone turned up a few times. The chain couples TRBV11-2 to TRBJ1-5; no firm D call. The CDR3 has 14 residues. The germline V gene encodes CDR1 SGHAT and CDR2 FQNNGV. With 1 base removed from V and 4 bases from J, the gap between germline ends came to 8 bases. The CDR3 DNA sequence: TGTGCCAGCAGCTTAGTTTCCGGGAATCAGCCCCAGCATTTT. This gives the protein CASSLVSGNQPQHF.

This chain joins TRBV6-5 and TRBJ2-5, with 10 bases that match TRBD2. V lost 6 bases and J lost 5; bases outside the gene matches: 6. The CDR3 is 14 residues long. The V gene's germline CDR1 is MNHEY and CDR2 SVGAGI. In nucleotides, the CDR3 is TGTGCCAGCAGGATAGGTAGCGGGAGGGAGACCCAGTACTTC. Its translation: CASRIGSGRETQYF.

This clone was counted many times. This chain links TRBV15 with TRBJ2-3; D uncertain. Trimming stripped 3 bases from V and 2 bases from J, with 15 bases between. CDR1 is LNHNV and CDR2 is YYDKDF in the germline V gene (reference sequence). The CDR3 totals 16 residues. In nucleotides, the CDR3 is TGTGCCACCAGCAGTGGTAGCTTTCGATACACAGATACGCAGTATTTT. Its translation: CATSSGSFRYTDTQYF.

The table lists this clone with a few counts. The gene calls are TRBV5-1 and TRBJ2-1; 15 bases are shared with TRBD2. Germline trimming cut 3 bases from V and 4 bases from J; bases unmatched to any gene: 11. This CDR3 is built from 19 residues. Germline CDR1 is SGHRS and CDR2 is YFSETQ. The DNA of the CDR3 is TGCGCCAGCAGCTCGGGGTGGACTAGCGGGAGGGACAGGTACAATGAGCAGTTCTTC. Its translation: CASSSGWTSGRDRYNEQFF.

This clone was detected a few times. As DNA, the CDR3 is TGTGCCAGCAATGGACGGCTAAACTACAATGAGCAGTTCTTC. This translates into CASNGRLNYNEQFF. This chain connects TRBV6-5 to TRBJ2-1; D uncertain. CDR3 length: 14 residues. V was pared by 7 bases and J by 3 bases, with 13 bases between. Germline V gene sequence: CDR1 MNHEY, CDR2 SVGAGI.

This clone turned up a few times. J is TRBJ1-2 and V is TRBV28; D ambiguous. Deletions cut 8 bases from V and 0 bases from J, with 19 bases between. This CDR3 spans 16 amino acids. Germline V gene lookup returns CDR1 MDHEN and CDR2 SYDVKM. The CDR3 is CASYFAGRISNYGYTF. As DNA, the CDR3 is TGTGCCAGCTACTTCGCGGGCAGAATCTCTAACTATGGCTACACCTTC.

This sequence joins TRBV5-1 and TRBJ2-1, with TRBD1 as a possible D gene (6 bases). V gave up 4 bases and J gave up 4 bases, with 9 bases separating them. The CDR3 is made up of 13 amino acids. Germline assignment: CDR1 SGHRS and CDR2 YFSETQ. CDR3 sequence (DNA): TGCGCCAGCAGCCAGGACAGATACAATGAGCAGTTCTTC. Protein product: CASSQDRYNEQFF.

CDR3 nucleotide sequence: TGCGCCAGCAGCCCCCCCCAGCGGGAACAAGAGACCCAGTACTTC. This codes for CASSPPQREQETQYF. The rearrangement links TRBV4-1 to TRBJ2-5; 7 bases agree with TRBD2. Germline V gene lookup returns CDR1 MGHRA and CDR2 YSYEKL. The CDR3 is made up of 15 amino acids. The junction had 7 bases not matched to a gene; V was cut back by 4 bases and J by 2 bases.

This clone was observed a few times. This chain uses TRBV6-1 with TRBJ2-2; D might be TRBD2 (6 bases). The germline CDR1 and CDR2 sequences are MNHNS and SASEGT. Trimming cost V 4 bases and J 0 bases, with 12 bases left between them. CDR3 length: 16 amino acids. Here the CDR3 DNA reads TGTGCCAGCAGTGCCACGGGACTTACGAACACCGGGGAGCTGTTTTTT. The encoded protein is CASSATGLTNTGELFF.

The V and J genes are TRBV2 and TRBJ2-7; no clear D gene. The germline V gene encodes CDR1 SNHLY and CDR2 FYNNEI. The V gene lost 4 bases and the J gene lost 5 bases, with 6 bases spanning the gap. This CDR3 has 11 residues. In nucleotides, the CDR3 is TGTGCCAGCAGTGTCTATGACGAGCAGTACTTC. Encoded protein: CASSVYDEQYF.